What follows describes a single T cell receptor beta chain. This sample is drawn from a study of blood T cell repertoires in COVID-19. Study as a whole: The United States, Italy and Spain supplied acute and convalescent COVID-19 samples. Nucleic acid was either cDNA or gDNA, and it came from T cells, B-cell-depleted T cells, or PBMCs.

After removal of 0 bases from V and 2 bases from J, the junction contained 3 bases not matched to a gene. CDR1 is MNHEY and CDR2 is SVGEGT in the germline V gene. The CDR3 runs to 16 residues. In assigning cohorts, the study relied on participant-reported clinical history. In the source study's methods: Estimation of nucleated cell counts was performed using reference gene primer amplification. Clones were read by immunoSEQ multiplex PCR, and TCRdb kept only the in-frame ones, dropping some. That table is the source of V, J and clone size, and D and trimming were worked out from the DNA. The table has 130,000 to 150,000 clones, about four fifths seen once; the top ten hold 5.8%.

The chain carries TRBV6-2 or TRBV6-3 and TRBJ2-7; 11 nucleotides align to TRBD1. Sequencing was performed on PBMCs or T cells enriched from blood (not recorded which). This sequence was found in a woman aged 45-60 years who had been exposed to COVID-19. For the CDR3, the DNA is TGTGCCAGCAGTTACTCGATGGGACAGGGGGCCTACGAGCAGTACTTC. Its translation is CASSYSMGQGAYEQYF.